These T cell receptor beta chains were read from a single sample in a study of T cells in Graves' hyperthyroidism and ophthalmopathy. One entry per CDR3 protein, called by TCRdb with MiXCR from the multiplex PCR reads. The sample records roughly 840,000 distinct CDR3 sequences, 38% being singletons. Source material: blood. Receptor source: a man in his late teens or twenties with Graves' hyperthyroidism. The conserved cysteine and the conserved F or W are not part of the CDR3 here. D genes are given only for firm matches. Not all rows give a size; the values are once, few, many and, for expanded clones, a class.

J | size | V | D | CDR3
TRBJ2-7 | NA | TRBV2 | TRBD2 | ASSETPPLLAGGSHEQY
TRBJ2-2 | NA | TRBV29-1 | NA | SAEPGAGELF
TRBJ1-4 | many | TRBV7-7 | NA | ASSSFRGRRDEKLF
TRBJ1-5 | NA | TRBV9 | NA | ASSDREGQEPQH
TRBJ1-1 | few | TRBV19 | NA | ASSMVPDTEAF
TRBJ2-7 | few | TRBV2 | NA | ASIGAGDAYEQY
TRBJ2-2 | NA | TRBV20-1 | NA | SARDRGENTGELF
TRBJ1-1 | NA | TRBV10-3 | NA | ASTPRTEAF
TRBJ2-3 | once | TRBV10-3 | NA | ASSASQGIGTDTQY
TRBJ1-1 | few | TRBV6-5 | NA | ASSYSGQGNTEAF
TRBJ2-5 | NA | TRBV15 | NA | ATSGDYGETQY